These 10 T cell receptor beta chains came from one sample sequenced in a study of metastatic and nonmetastatic thyroid tumors. Patients underwent thyroid surgery, and none had received any treatment before it. TCRdb re-called the PCR reads with MiXCR. The data contain about 34,000 clones, about a sixth of them singletons. Sequencing was carried out using blood. The receptors were sampled from a female donor with papillary thyroid cancer or a benign thyroid nodule (not recorded which). Some clones in this sample may be carry-over from other donors' samples.

This clone was seen ten or more times. The J gene is TRBJ2-7, the V gene TRBV5-6; perhaps TRBD2 as D (6 bases). Trimming stripped 4 bases from V and 0 bases from J, with 14 bases between. The CDR3 has 15 amino acids. Germline CDR1 SGHDT, CDR2 YYEEEE. DNA of the CDR3: TGTGCCAGCAGCCGGGGACTCGGGACCTCCTACGAGCAGTACTTC. It yields the protein CASSRGLGTSYEQYF.

This clone was observed many times. The chain recombines TRBV7-6 with TRBJ2-2; weak D call: TRBD1 (5 bases). Trimming took off 5 bases at V and 1 base at J, with 11 bases between the two ends. CDR3 length: 15 residues. The germline CDR1 and CDR2 sequences are SGHVS and FNYEAQ. The CDR3 DNA sequence: TGTGCCAGCAGCCCCGGACAAATGAACACCGGGGAGCTGTTTTTT. Amino acids: CASSPGQMNTGELFF.

In its sample, this clone was seen many times. This sequence joins TRBV6-1 and TRBJ2-1; possibly TRBD2 for D (7 bases). Per germline, CDR1 MNHNS and CDR2 SASEGT. This CDR3 contains 13 residues. With 5 bases removed from V and 9 bases from J, the gap between germline ends came to 14 bases. The CDR3 bases are TGTGCCAGCAGTTGGGGAGGGGGAGGTGAGCAGTTCTTC. Protein sequence: CASSWGGGGEQFF.

This clone was observed at least ten times. The chain combines TRBV5-1 with TRBJ2-7; D remains unclear. The CDR3 contains 13 residues. Germline loops: CDR1 SGHRS, CDR2 YFSETQ. V was cut by 3 bases and J by 5 bases, with 12 bases left in between. CDR3 protein: CASSSVAVDEQYF. In DNA form, the CDR3 reads TGCGCCAGCAGCTCGGTGGCGGTTGACGAGCAGTACTTC.

As for this clone: This may come from a read error, since a much larger clone is one base off. This chain connects TRBV19 to TRBJ1-4; TRBD1 might be the D (5 bases). Germline V gene lookup returns CDR1 LNHDA and CDR2 SQIVND (reference sequence). This CDR3 spans 13 amino acids. The ends were cut back, 11 bases at V and 4 bases at J, with 14 bases in the middle. The CDR3 sequence: CASQGYDNEKLFF. Written as DNA, the CDR3 is TGTGCCTCCCAGGGTTACGATAATGAAAAACTGTTTTTT.

In this sample, this clone turned up many times. Different DNA sequences within this sample yield the same CDR3. CDR3 sequence (DNA): TGTGCCAGCAGCTTATTTAGAGGGACCTCCTACGAGCAGTACTTC. Protein product: CASSLFRGTSYEQYF. The rearrangement links TRBV7-2 to TRBJ2-7; the D call may be TRBD1 or TRBD2 (5 bases each). The germline gives CDR1 SGHTA, CDR2 FQGNSA. Trimming cost V 2 bases and J 0 bases, with 11 bases left between them. The CDR3 loop spans 15 amino acids.

The chain has TRBV14 and TRBJ1-1, with a weak D call TRBD1 (6 bases). CDR3 length: 14 residues. With 5 bases removed from V and 7 bases from J, the gap between germline ends came to 17 bases. The V gene's germline CDR1 is SGHDN and CDR2 FVKESK. The CDR3 DNA reads as TGTGCCAGCAGCTCCTTGGGGGGCGCCGGTGAAGCTTTCTTT. This gives the protein CASSSLGGAGEAFF. Complete variable domain (other parts from reference TRBV14 and TRBJ1-1): EAGVTQFPSHSVIEKGQTVTLRCDPISGHDNLYWYRRVMGKEIKFLLHFVKESKQDESGMPNNRFLAERTGGTYSTLKVQPAELEDSGVYFCASSSLGGAGEAFFGQGTRLTVV.

This clone was seen many times. The V gene is TRBV27, the J gene TRBJ2-1; D might be TRBD2 (6 bases). The CDR3 has 15 amino acids. V was cut by 6 bases and J by 6 bases, with 18 bases left in between. The germline gives CDR1 MNHEY, CDR2 SMNVEV (reference sequence). The CDR3 loop is CASSSGTPEGNEQFF. The CDR3 DNA follows: TGTGCCAGCAGCTCCGGGACTCCTGAGGGCAATGAGCAGTTCTTC.

With respect to this clone: This may stem from a read error, because a much larger clone lies one nucleotide away. This specimen includes other DNA sequences encoding the same CDR3. This chain connects TRBV7-2 to TRBJ2-5, with D unclear. The CDR3 covers 12 residues. The V end was cut by 3 bases, the J end by 5 bases, with 7 bases between. Germline assignment: CDR1 SGHTA and CDR2 FQGNSA. Written as DNA, the CDR3 is TGTGCCAGCAGCTTTGCCCCTGAGACCCAGTACTTC. It encodes CASSFAPETQYF.

This clone has ten or more counts. The genes are TRBV30 and TRBJ2-7; the D gene could be TRBD1 or TRBD2 (5 bases each). The germline gives CDR1 GTSNPN, CDR2 SVGIG (reference sequence). The V end was cut by 3 bases, the J end by 7 bases, with 22 bases between. This CDR3 contains 15 residues. CDR3 in amino acids: CAWREGFNVGSEQYF. CDR3 bases: TGTGCCTGGAGAGAGGGGTTTAACGTCGGTTCGGAGCAGTACTTC.